What follows is one T cell receptor (beta chain) and its context. Its target is not known. This record belongs to a study of shared clonotypes between healthy human individuals. Study-wide background: Each donor's CD8 memory used one plate, CD8 naive two, each CD4 subset three.

Terminally differentiated effector memory CD45RA+ cells were excluded by CCR7 positive selection of CD45RO-negative cells. Donors comprised only Caucasian adults living in Nashville, Tennessee. Using immunoSEQ multiplex PCR, the repertoire was profiled, and TCRdb retains in-frame clones only, with some absent. The table records hundreds of thousands of clones, 80% to 95% of them present only once. Study findings and constraints: It was anticipated that sequencing depth would influence how many clonotypes donors shared.

Sequencing was carried out using naive CD8+ T cells sorted from blood. This receptor was identified in a man younger than 40 in good health.

CDR3 in DNA: TGTGCCAGCAGCGCGGAGGGCCTAAACTACGAGCAGTACTTC. It is translated as CASSAEGLNYEQYF. The rearrangement joins TRBV9 to TRBJ2-7; tentative D call: TRBD2 (6 bases). The CDR3 runs 14 residues. In germline, CDR1 is SGDLS, CDR2 YYNGEE. With 3 bases removed from V and 3 bases from J, the gap between germline ends came to 13 bases.